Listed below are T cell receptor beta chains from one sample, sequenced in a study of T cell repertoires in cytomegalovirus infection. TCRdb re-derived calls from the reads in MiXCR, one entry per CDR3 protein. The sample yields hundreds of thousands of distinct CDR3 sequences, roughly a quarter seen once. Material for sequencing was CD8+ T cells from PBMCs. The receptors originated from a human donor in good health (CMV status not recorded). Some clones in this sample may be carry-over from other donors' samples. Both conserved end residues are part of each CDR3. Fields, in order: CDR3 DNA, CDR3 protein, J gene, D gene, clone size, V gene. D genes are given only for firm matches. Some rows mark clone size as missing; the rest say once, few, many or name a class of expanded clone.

DNA: TGTGCCAGCAGCCTCACCAGGGCTCAGCCCCAGCATTTT
CDR3: CASSLTRAQPQHF
J: TRBJ1-5
D: NA
size: many
V: TRBV7-2

DNA: TGCGCCAGCAGCCAAGACCCCCCGGCTAGCGGGGGGAATCGGGAGCAGTTCTTC
CDR3: CASSQDPPASGGNREQFF
J: TRBJ2-1
D: TRBD2
size: few
V: TRBV4-1

DNA: TGTGCCAGCAGCTCTGGTGGATCGCAGCCCCAGCATTTT
CDR3: CASSSGGSQPQHF
J: TRBJ1-5
D: NA
size: many
V: TRBV7-9

DNA: TGTGCCAGCAGCACTCTGACAGGGGGATACGAAGCTTTCTTT
CDR3: CASSTLTGGYEAFF
J: TRBJ1-1
D: TRBD1
size: many
V: TRBV7-9

DNA: TGTGCCAGCACCTCGGGGGTTTTGGAAACAGATACGCAGTATTTT
CDR3: CASTSGVLETDTQYF
J: TRBJ2-3
D: NA
size: NA
V: TRBV28

DNA: TGTGCCAGCAGCTGGGGACAATTTAACACTGAAGCTTTCTTT
CDR3: CASSWGQFNTEAFF
J: TRBJ1-1
D: NA
size: NA
V: TRBV27

DNA: TGTGCCAGCAGTGAAGGCAGGGGGTCCGAGCAGTACTTC
CDR3: CASSEGRGSEQYF
J: TRBJ2-7
D: TRBD1
size: few
V: TRBV2

DNA: TGTGCCAGCAGCCAAGATGGACAGGGGTCTAGCAATCAGCCCCAGCATTTT
CDR3: CASSQDGQGSSNQPQHF
J: TRBJ1-5
D: TRBD1
size: NA
V: TRBV14

DNA: TGTGCCAGCAGTTGGGCGGGCGGGGTAGCCAAAAACATTCAGTACTTC
CDR3: CASSWAGGVAKNIQYF
J: TRBJ2-4
D: NA
size: few
V: TRBV28

DNA: TGTGCCAGCAGCCCCGGACGGGACTTGGCCTCCGACGAGCAGTACTTC
CDR3: CASSPGRDLASDEQYF
J: TRBJ2-7
D: NA
size: few
V: TRBV11-3

DNA: TGTGCCAGCAGCTTAGTACAGCATTACGAGCAGTACTTC
CDR3: CASSLVQHYEQYF
J: TRBJ2-7
D: NA
size: many
V: TRBV7-2

DNA: TGTGCCAGCAGCCTCGGACAGGGTTTCACCACAGATACGCAGTATTTT
CDR3: CASSLGQGFTTDTQYF
J: TRBJ2-3
D: TRBD1
size: many
V: TRBV7-2

DNA: TGTGCCAGCAGCGCCACAGACGGTATCTCCTACGAGCAGTACTTC
CDR3: CASSATDGISYEQYF
J: TRBJ2-7
D: NA
size: many
V: TRBV7-6

DNA: TGTGCCAGCAGTTACTCATGGGGTTACAATTCACCCCTCCACTTT
CDR3: CASSYSWGYNSPLHF
J: TRBJ1-6
D: NA
size: NA
V: TRBV6-2/TRBV6-3

DNA: TGTGCCAGCAGCTTATCGCGGGGTATCTACAATGAGCAGTTCTTC
CDR3: CASSLSRGIYNEQFF
J: TRBJ2-1
D: NA
size: many
V: TRBV7-9

DNA: TGCAGTGCGCCCTCTGGGGCGGGGGGGCACTACGAGCAGTACTTC
CDR3: CSAPSGAGGHYEQYF
J: TRBJ2-7
D: TRBD2
size: NA
V: TRBV20-1

DNA: TGTGCCAGCACCCCCGGGGGGGCGCGGGGCCAAGAGACCCAGTACTTC
CDR3: CASTPGGARGQETQYF
J: TRBJ2-5
D: TRBD2
size: NA
V: TRBV6-6

DNA: TGCAGTGCTCCCGACAGGGTTAATGAAAAACTGTTTTTT
CDR3: CSAPDRVNEKLFF
J: TRBJ1-4
D: TRBD1
size: few
V: TRBV20-1

DNA: TGCGCCAGCAGCCAAGCCCCTTATGGGGGAGGAAACACTGAAGCTTTCTTT
CDR3: CASSQAPYGGGNTEAFF
J: TRBJ1-1
D: NA
size: many
V: TRBV4-1

DNA: TGCAGTGCTAGGGGCCCGAGGCATAATTCACCCCTCCACTTT
CDR3: CSARGPRHNSPLHF
J: TRBJ1-6
D: NA
size: few
V: TRBV20-1

DNA: TGTGCCAGCAGAATTTCCGGGTTCTGGGAGAATGAGCAGTTCTTC
CDR3: CASRISGFWENEQFF
J: TRBJ2-1
D: NA
size: many
V: TRBV6-2/TRBV6-3

DNA: TGTGCCAGCAGTTACCGCCTTACAGGGGATCCTAATATTGGCTACACCTTC
CDR3: CASSYRLTGDPNIGYTF
J: TRBJ1-2
D: TRBD1
size: many
V: TRBV6-5

DNA: TGTGCCATCAGTGAGTCTGCCTCGGGACTTAATTCACCCCTCCACTTT
CDR3: CAISESASGLNSPLHF
J: TRBJ1-6
D: NA
size: many
V: TRBV10-3

DNA: TGTGCCAGTAGTGCTTCCGGGACACCCGGGAATGAGCAGTTCTTC
CDR3: CASSASGTPGNEQFF
J: TRBJ2-1
D: NA
size: NA
V: TRBV19

DNA: TGCAGTGCTAGACAGGGGGGCACCGGGGAGCTGTTTTTT
CDR3: CSARQGGTGELFF
J: TRBJ2-2
D: NA
size: NA
V: TRBV20-1